This T cell receptor beta chain was captured by sequencing in a study of T-cell reconstitution after alpha-beta-depleted transplantation in children. Losses at the gene ends were 5 bases for V and 2 bases for J; bases not matched to a gene: 7. The CDR3 totals 16 residues. Per germline, CDR1 MNHEY and CDR2 SMNVEV (reference sequence). Preparation of the TCRbeta library involved a method that used unique molecular identifiers. In TCRdb, the PCR reads were re-called with MiXCR into one record per CDR3 protein. The sample shows roughly 500,000 distinct CDR3 sequences, about 33% of them seen only once. This clonotype came up a few times.

The chain has TRBV27 and TRBJ1-5; 9 bases are a match to TRBD1. The clonotype originates from a human donor who donated a stem cell graft to a child with aplastic anemia. The sample consisted of PBMCs from the stem cell graft donor, taken from the stem cell graft. CDR3 sequence reads: CASSQFGTGRNQPQHF. The CDR3 nucleotides are TGTGCCAGCAGTCAATTCGGGACAGGGCGCAATCAGCCCCAGCATTTT.